Each of the 2 T cell receptor beta chains below was sequenced from the same sample in a study of cytomegalovirus exposure and HLA in healthy donors. Primers included in the PCR were 60 Vbeta and 13 Jbeta primers. TCRdb's table, derived via immunoSEQ multiplex PCR, lists solely in-frame clones and lacks some. The sample lists just over 150,000 clones; around 79% were seen once. The sample comprised PBMCs. Receptor source: a woman aged 40 to 49 in good health and CMV-seronegative.

The chain joins TRBV7-6 to TRBJ2-1; the match to TRBD2 covers 7 bases. Per the germline V gene, CDR1 is SGHVS and CDR2 is FNYEAQ. CDR3 length: 15 amino acids. Trimming removed 3 bases from V and 2 bases from J; junction bases left unmatched: 4. CDR3 sequence reads: CASSLGLAAYNEQFF. In nucleotides, the CDR3 is TGTGCCAGCAGCTTGGGCCTAGCGGCCTACAATGAGCAGTTCTTC.

The rearrangement uses TRBV5-1 and TRBJ2-2; 7 bases map to TRBD1. V trimming: 4 bases; J trimming: 0 bases; junction bases outside the gene matches: 9. CDR1 is SGHRS, CDR2 YFSETQ, per germline. There are 17 residues in the CDR3. CDR3: CASSAMRTGPNTGELFF. The CDR3, as DNA: TGCGCCAGCAGCGCCATGAGGACAGGACCGAACACCGGGGAGCTGTTTTTT. Full variable domain (rest looked up from reference TRBV5-1 and TRBJ2-2): KAGVTQTPRYLIKTRGQQVTLSCSPISGHRSVSWYQQTPGQGLQFLFEYFSETQRNKGNFPGRFSGRQFSNSRSEMNVSTLELGDSALYLCASSAMRTGPNTGELFFGEGSRLTVL.